The clone carrying this T cell receptor (beta chain) was seen a handful of times. Antigen specificity is unknown. V was shortened by 3 bases and J by 3 bases, with 15 bases between the two germline ends. Germline CDR1 and CDR2: MDHEN and SYDVKM. The CDR3 runs to 15 residues. This sample's TCRbeta library carried unique molecular identifier barcodes. TCRdb re-derived calls from the PCR reads in MiXCR, one entry per CDR3 protein. This table holds 500,000 to 650,000 distinct CDR3 sequences, 10% to 15% found once. This sample is part of a study of T-cell reconstitution after alpha-beta-depleted transplantation in children. Notes on the study in general: Expanded graft clones, several hundred of them, were reportedly the source of alpha-beta T cells about two months after transplant.

Material: PBMCs, mostly from graft donor cells, obtained 360 days after TCRalphabeta/CD19-depleted stem cell transplant. The V gene is TRBV28, the J gene TRBJ2-7; D is unresolved. This receptor was taken from a male patient younger than 18 who had a stem cell transplant for acute myeloid leukemia, so the T cells may come from the graft donor. This CDR3 is CASSFVRFRNYEQYF. CDR3 coding DNA: TGTGCCAGCAGTTTTGTGCGGTTTAGGAACTACGAGCAGTACTTC.